This TCR beta chain stems from a study of OX40 agonist ivuxolimab in advanced cancers. CDR1 and CDR2 (germline): SGHVS, FQNEAQ. J gave up 0 bases and V 1 base, and 11 bases lay outside the gene matches. CDR3 length: 18 amino acids. Concerning this clone itself: Its antigen remains unknown.

The study, taken as a whole, reports: Which antigen the expanded peripheral T cells recognized is unknown.

Method: immunoSEQ multiplex PCR; TCRdb's copy keeps in-frame clones and lacks some. This table holds tens of thousands of clones, more than 85% found once. The chain employs TRBV7-8 and TRBJ2-7, with 8 bases fitting TRBD2. The clonotype originates from an adult with an advanced solid tumor such as melanoma, head and neck, liver or kidney cancer. Sequencing used CD4+ or CD8+ T cells sorted from blood, obtained in a trial of the OX40 agonist ivuxolimab. The CDR3 sequence is CASSLDPRLASSSYEQYF. Written as DNA, the CDR3 is TGTGCCAGCAGCTTAGATCCTAGACTAGCGTCGAGCTCCTACGAGCAGTACTTC.